This T cell receptor (beta chain) was obtained from a study of T cells in Graves' hyperthyroidism and ophthalmopathy. Germline V CDR1 and CDR2: MNHEY, SVGEGT. The V end lost 8 bases, the J end lost 1 base, and 17 bases lay between the germline ends. The CDR3 sequence is 15 residues long. RNA transcripts yielded amplified TCR beta CDR3 regions. In the first-round RT-PCR of the TCR CDR3, the HTBI primer set was used. A single record per CDR3 protein comes from TCRdb applying MiXCR to the multiplex PCR reads. This table has about 550,000 distinct CDR3 sequences, less than 25% appearing once. Sequencing was performed on blood. The sequence came from a young man with Graves' hyperthyroidism. This chain uses TRBV6-2 or TRBV6-3 with TRBJ1-2; no reliable D call. The chain's CDR3 is CASGRDRTDNYGYTF. CDR3 bases: TGTGCCAGCGGGCGAGACCGGACGGATAACTATGGCTACACCTTC.